This T cell receptor (beta chain) appears in the sequencing data of a study of human thymus T cells. A 0.5-1 mL peripheral blood aliquot was taken intraoperatively from four of eight donors. No fixed cell number was used; all available blood leukocytes supplied DNA. Germline CDR1 is MGHRA and CDR2 is YSYEKL. V lost 1 base to trimming and J lost 4 bases; unmatched junction nucleotides: 2. The CDR3 is 16 amino acids. Repertoires were generated with immunoSEQ multiplex PCR, while TCRdb's copy carries only in-frame clones and drops some. The sample carries 35,000 to 45,000 clones, around 94% recorded once. Study outcomes and limitations: Repertoires from thymus and blood appeared to show biased V and J gene usage.

As concerns this clone: The antigen remains unidentified.

The source material was blood. The clonotype comes from a boy in the first two years of life with a congenital heart defect but otherwise immunologically healthy. The chain is built from TRBV4-1 and TRBJ2-5, with TRBD2 matching 14 bases. CDR3 amino acids: CASSQGTSGGRETQYF. Written as DNA, the CDR3 is TGCGCCAGCAGCCAAGGGACTAGCGGGGGGAGAGAGACCCAGTACTTC.